At least ten counts were recorded for the clone carrying this TCR beta chain. Its target is unknown. Germline values: CDR1 SGHAT, CDR2 FQNNGV. Trimming left V 0 bases short and J 6 bases short, with 5 bases between. This CDR3 comprises 12 residues. The sample originates from a study of T cell repertoires in cytomegalovirus infection. Across the whole study: The authors used CMV epitopes that were HLA-C-restricted (recently identified) and HLA-B-restricted (well studied). Based on public TCR beta signatures, there were indications of CMV infection and of a matching HLA type.

The study's findings and limits: Clonotype analysis showed dominance of the ex vivo response by HLA-C-restricted CMV-specific TCR beta clonotypes.

TCRdb reanalysed the reads using MiXCR and keeps one entry per CDR3 protein. Of about 480,000 distinct CDR3 sequences detected, 30% to 40% appear once; the ten largest clones hold about 17%. The V call is TRBV11-2, the J call TRBJ1-1; unclear D gene. This clonotype was sampled from a human donor in good health (CMV status not recorded). Some clones in this sample may be carry-over from other donors' samples. Material: cultured PBMCs, obtained from culture after CMV antigen stimulation. CDR3 sequence: CASSLEVAEAFF. CDR3 DNA sequence: TGTGCCAGCAGCTTAGAGGTCGCTGAAGCTTTCTTT.